The 13 T cell receptor beta chains listed next were all sequenced from one sample in a study of Ad26.COV2.S vaccination and SARS-CoV-2 variants. Generated by immunoSEQ multiplex PCR, the TCRdb table keeps only in-frame clones and is missing some. The repertoire holds 380,000 or so clones, with around 82% as singletons. The treatment denotes: 15 to 20 received Ad26.COV2.S at low or high dose, single or two shots; roughly 5 received placebo; per-sample allocation not given. Day 63 after the first vaccine or placebo injection was the time point for sampling. Sample: peripheral blood, taken in a trial of Ad26.COV2.S vaccine versus placebo. The receptors come from a person between 18 and 65 years old who received the Ad26.COV2.S COVID-19 vaccine or a placebo.

This chain links TRBV6-5 with TRBJ1-6, with D perhaps matching TRBD1 (5 bases). Per germline, CDR1 MNHEY and CDR2 SVGAGI. This CDR3 is built from 15 residues. The V and J ends lost 5 bases and 14 bases respectively, with 22 bases between them. The CDR3 bases are TGTGCCAGCAGTCACACGGGGGGACGGGCGGTTTCCCTCCACTTT. This encodes CASSHTGGRAVSLHF.

V usage is TRBV9 and J usage is TRBJ1-3; D gene ambiguous. Per the germline V gene, CDR1 is SGDLS and CDR2 is YYNGEE. This CDR3 comprises 17 residues. V was pared by 1 base and J by 4 bases, with 18 bases between. This CDR3 is CASSVSSPGASGNTIYF. As DNA, the CDR3 is TGTGCCAGCAGCGTAAGTAGCCCGGGAGCATCCGGAAACACCATATATTTT.

CDR3 protein: CASHGGLHSYEQYF. The CDR3 DNA is TGTGCCAGCCATGGGGGGCTTCATAGCTACGAGCAGTACTTC. V is TRBV6-5 and J is TRBJ2-7; tentatively, D is TRBD1 or TRBD2 (6 bases each). Trimming removed 8 bases at V and 3 bases at J, with 17 bases between. The CDR3 length is 14 residues. In germline, CDR1 is MNHEY, CDR2 SVGAGI.

This clone was seen a handful of times. The chain links TRBV30 to TRBJ2-7, with D tentatively TRBD1 (5 bases). Germline V CDR1 and CDR2: GTSNPN, SVGIG (reference sequence). The length of the CDR3 is 13 residues. V lost 2 bases and J lost 5, with 13 bases in between. CDR3 protein: CAWSPISGNEQYF. The CDR3 DNA reads TGTGCCTGGAGTCCAATTTCAGGGAACGAGCAGTACTTC.

This clone was seen just once. The chain links TRBV2 to TRBJ1-2; D call uncertain. Germline CDR1 SNHLY, CDR2 FYNNEI. The CDR3 loop spans 14 amino acids. Trimming left V 5 bases short and J 4 bases short, with 14 bases between. CDR3 region: CASSLGNYGYGYTF. The DNA of the CDR3 is TGTGCCAGCAGTCTCGGGAACTACGGCTATGGCTACACCTTC. The full variable domain, in which reference TRBV2 and TRBJ1-2 provide the parts outside the CDR3, is EPEVTQTPSHQVTQMGQEVILRCVPISNHLYFYWYRQILGQKVEFLVSFYNNEISEKSEIFDDQFSVERPDGSNFTLKIRSTKLEDSAMYFCASSLGNYGYGYTFGSGTRLTVV.

The chain has TRBV7-9 and TRBJ2-7, with 12 bases fitting TRBD2. V dropped 1 base and J dropped 0; count of bases not matched to a gene: 4. The CDR3 loop spans 17 amino acids. CDR1 and CDR2 (germline): SEHNR, FQNEAQ (reference sequence). The CDR3 DNA sequence: TGTGCCAGCAGCTTAGGCCTAGCGGGAGGGATCTCCTACGAGCAGTACTTC. This gives the protein CASSLGLAGGISYEQYF.

This clone was detected only a few times. The chain employs TRBV2 and TRBJ2-5, with D hard to call. The CDR3 extends over 12 amino acids. Looked up from germline, CDR1 is SNHLY and CDR2 is FYNNEI. The V end was cut by 3 bases, the J end by 5 bases, with 7 bases between. CDR3 residues: CASSEPLETQYF. The DNA for the CDR3 is TGTGCCAGCAGTGAGCCACTTGAGACCCAGTACTTC.

This clone came up a few times. One junction end disagrees with the germline gene, perhaps due to a read error. DNA for the CDR3: TGCGCCAGCAGCCAATCACACGGGTCCTATGAGCAGTACTTC. Its translation is CASSQSHGSYEQYF. V usage is TRBV4-1 and J usage is TRBJ2-7; D is undetermined. The CDR3 totals 14 residues. Germline CDR1 reads MGHRA; CDR2 reads YSYEKL.

The CDR3 loop is CASSQAYMDRGSGQPQHF. In DNA form, the CDR3 reads TGCGCCAGCAGCCAAGCTTACATGGACAGGGGATCGGGGCAGCCCCAGCATTTT. The chain combines TRBV4-1 with TRBJ1-5; TRBD1 aligns across 9 bases. The germline gives CDR1 MGHRA, CDR2 YSYEKL. This CDR3 spans 18 amino acids. With 1 base clipped from V and 7 bases from J, the junction kept 14 bases outside the gene matches.

This chain joins TRBV29-1 and TRBJ1-2, with no clear D. CDR1 and CDR2 from the germline V gene are SQVTM and ANQGSEA. The ends were cut back, 4 bases at V and 3 bases at J, with 12 bases in the middle. The CDR3 is made up of 13 amino acids. This CDR3 is CSVVSRRDYGYTF. The CDR3 nucleotides are TGCAGCGTTGTCTCGCGCCGGGACTATGGCTACACCTTC.

The chain carries TRBV29-1 and TRBJ2-4, with D perhaps given as TRBD1 or TRBD2 (5 bases each). The CDR3 totals 13 residues. CDR1 and CDR2 (germline): SQVTM, ANQGSEA. Trimming cost V 6 bases and J 3 bases, with 12 bases left between them. The CDR3 loop reads CSVEWGSKNIQYF. Written as DNA, the CDR3 is TGCAGCGTGGAGTGGGGGAGCAAAAACATTCAGTACTTC.

This clone was detected once. The chain uses TRBV18 and TRBJ2-5; D not resolved. Trimming shortened V by 5 bases and J by 7 bases, and 5 bases separated the two germline ends. Germline V gene data show CDR1 as KGHSH and CDR2 as LQKENI. The CDR3 consists of 10 residues. The DNA of the CDR3 is TGTGCCAGCTCAGGAGTGACCCAGTACTTC. This codes for CASSGVTQYF.

This clone was counted between two and nine times. Different DNA sequences within this sample yield the same CDR3. The chain couples TRBV2 to TRBJ2-1; possibly TRBD1 for D (5 bases). CDR1 and CDR2 from the germline V gene are SNHLY and FYNNEI. V was clipped by 1 base and J by 10 bases, with 20 bases between them. CDR3 size: 16 residues. This chain's CDR3 is CASSEGQPLLQGEQFF. In DNA, the CDR3 is TGTGCCAGCAGTGAAGGACAGCCCCTGCTCCAGGGAGAGCAGTTCTTC.